A single T cell receptor (beta chain) is shown here with its context. These data originate in a study of blood T cell repertoires in COVID-19. Overall study: Samples of COVID-19 (acute and convalescent) were obtained from the United States, Italy and Spain. The analysed material was cDNA or gDNA that came from T cells, B-cell-depleted T cells, or PBMCs.

V lost 6 bases and J lost 1, with 10 bases in between. Germline V gene sequence: CDR1 MNHEY, CDR2 SVGAGI. The length of the CDR3 is 13 residues. In the authors' methods: Reference gene primers were amplified, and this amplification served to estimate nucleated cell counts. Profiling relied on immunoSEQ multiplex PCR, and the TCRdb table lists in-frame clones only, not all of them. The D gene and trimming were derived from the DNA, and the V and J assignments and clone size from that table. The table includes some 120,000 clones, 55% to 75% detected once. The chain has TRBV6-5 and TRBJ2-7; D unclear. The sequence derives from a human donor with acute or convalescent COVID-19. The donor label of this sample is uncertain. Material for sequencing was peripheral blood. In nucleotides, the CDR3 is TGTGCCAGCAGCAAACAGCCTTCCTACGAGCAGTACTTC. This codes for CASSKQPSYEQYF.